Sequencing of this T cell receptor (beta chain) was carried out in a study of shared clonotypes between healthy human individuals. General study results and limits: Shared across a handful of donors were around 5% of the naive CD4 clonotypes. Generally, naive subsets came out with larger estimated richness than memory subsets. In the sorted subsets, rarefaction showed sequencing was incomplete despite large depth.

In the original processing: Junction-only immunoSEQ sequences carried no quality scores, so filtering differed. Measured with immunoSEQ multiplex PCR; TCRdb has only the in-frame clones, and not every one. D and trimming come from the DNA, and the V and J calls and clone size come from that table. The data hold about 1.5 million clones, with around 98% observed a single time. About this clone itself: What it binds is unknown.

The TCR originated in a man aged 30 to 39 in good health. Material for sequencing was naive CD4+ T cells sorted from blood. The subset: CD45RA+ positively selected.

The CDR3 region is CASSPEGGTTEAFF. CDR3 nucleotide sequence: TGTGCCAGCTCACCAGAAGGGGGAACCACTGAAGCTTTCTTT. The gene calls are TRBV18 and TRBJ1-1, with TRBD1 as a possible D gene (6 bases). Deletions cut 2 bases from V and 4 bases from J, with 11 bases between. The CDR3 is made up of 14 amino acids. Germline V gives CDR1 KGHSH, CDR2 LQKENI.